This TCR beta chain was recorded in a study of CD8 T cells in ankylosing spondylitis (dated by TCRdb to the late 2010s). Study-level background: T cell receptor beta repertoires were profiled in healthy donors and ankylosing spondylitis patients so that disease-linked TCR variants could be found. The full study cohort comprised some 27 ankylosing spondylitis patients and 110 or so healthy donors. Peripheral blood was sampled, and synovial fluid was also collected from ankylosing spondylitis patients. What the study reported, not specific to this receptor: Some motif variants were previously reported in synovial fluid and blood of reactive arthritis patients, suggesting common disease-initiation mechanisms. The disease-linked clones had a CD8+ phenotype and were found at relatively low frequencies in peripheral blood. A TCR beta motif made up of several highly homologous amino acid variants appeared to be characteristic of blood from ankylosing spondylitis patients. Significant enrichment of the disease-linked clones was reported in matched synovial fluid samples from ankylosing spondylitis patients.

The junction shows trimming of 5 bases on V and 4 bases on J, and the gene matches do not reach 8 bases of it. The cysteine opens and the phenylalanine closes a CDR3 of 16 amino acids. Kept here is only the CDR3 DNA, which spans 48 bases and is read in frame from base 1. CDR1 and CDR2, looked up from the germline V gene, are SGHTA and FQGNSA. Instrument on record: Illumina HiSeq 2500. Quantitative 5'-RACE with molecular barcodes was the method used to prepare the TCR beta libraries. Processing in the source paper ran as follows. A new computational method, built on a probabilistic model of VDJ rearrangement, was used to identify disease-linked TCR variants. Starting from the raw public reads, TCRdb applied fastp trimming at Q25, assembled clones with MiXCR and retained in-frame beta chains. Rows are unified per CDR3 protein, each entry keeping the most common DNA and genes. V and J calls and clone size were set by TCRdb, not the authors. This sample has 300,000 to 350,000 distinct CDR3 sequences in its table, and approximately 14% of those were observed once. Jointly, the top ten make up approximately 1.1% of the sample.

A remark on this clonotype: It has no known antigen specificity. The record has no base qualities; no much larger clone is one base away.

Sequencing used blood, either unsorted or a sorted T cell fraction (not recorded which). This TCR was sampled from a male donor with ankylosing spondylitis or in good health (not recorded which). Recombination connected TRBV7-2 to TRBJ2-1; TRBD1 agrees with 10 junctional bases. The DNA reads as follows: TGTGCCAGCAGCACTCGGACAGGGGGTCGGTACAATGAGCAGTTCTTC. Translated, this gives CASSTRTGGRYNEQFF.